This T cell receptor (beta chain) is from a study of blood T cell repertoires in COVID-19. Study-wide background: Some COVID-19 samples were acute and others convalescent; all came from the United States, Italy and Spain.

Trimming pared 5 bases from V and 3 bases from J, leaving 11 bases between. The germline V gene has CDR1 SNHLY and CDR2 FYNNEI. The CDR3 length is 14 residues. Original processing methods: Amplified reference gene primers provided the basis for estimating nucleated cell counts. Clones were read by immunoSEQ multiplex PCR, and TCRdb kept only the in-frame ones, dropping some. V, J and clone size are taken as reported in that table, and D and trimming were inferred from the DNA itself. The sample holds about 300,000 clones, approximately 89% seen once. Specimen: PBMCs or T cells enriched from blood (not recorded which). The TCR originated in a woman aged 45-59 years who had been exposed to COVID-19. The chain joins TRBV2 to TRBJ2-1; possible D gene TRBD1, 5 bases. The DNA of the CDR3 is TGTGCCAGCAGTCGACAGATGCACTACAATGAGCAGTTCTTC. Protein sequence: CASSRQMHYNEQFF.